Listed below are T cell receptor beta chains from one sample, sequenced in a study of Ad26.COV2.S vaccination and SARS-CoV-2 variants. Only in-frame clones appear in the TCRdb table, and some are missing; sequencing was by immunoSEQ multiplex PCR. The sample yields around 450,000 clones, 80% to 95% seen once. Sequenced here: peripheral blood, sampled in a trial of Ad26.COV2.S vaccine versus placebo. These receptors all come from a person aged 18-65 years who received the Ad26.COV2.S COVID-19 vaccine or a placebo. Each CDR3 is given with its conserved first and last residue. Fields, in order: V gene, D gene, J gene, clone size, CDR3 protein, CDR3 DNA. D genes are given only for firm matches. Not every row has a clone size; where given, it reads once, few, many or a size class.

>TRBV11-2|.|TRBJ2-1|.
CASSFVTSSGGEQFF
TGTGCCAGCAGCTTTGTCACTAGCAGCGGAGGTGAGCAGTTCTTC
>TRBV27|TRBD1|TRBJ2-3|.
CASSSWTGLTDTQYF
TGTGCCAGCAGTTCCTGGACAGGTCTCACAGATACGCAGTATTTT
>TRBV18|.|TRBJ2-1|.
CASSPEQDNEQFF
TGTGCCAGCTCACCGGAGCAGGACAATGAGCAGTTCTTC
>TRBV19|.|TRBJ2-7|.
CASSGRKTYEQYF
TGTGCCAGTAGTGGACGAAAGACCTACGAGCAGTACTTC
>TRBV5-4|.|TRBJ2-2|.
CASSPAQGVTGELFF
TGTGCCAGCTCCCCCGCCCAGGGAGTCACCGGGGAGCTGTTTTTT
>TRBV13|TRBD2|TRBJ2-1|once
CASSPVGDYTYNEQFF
TGTGCCAGCAGCCCGGTGGGGGACTACACCTACAATGAGCAGTTCTTC
>TRBV7-9|.|TRBJ1-1|.
CASTLVTATEAFF
TGTGCCAGCACCCTCGTGACTGCCACTGAAGCTTTCTTT
>TRBV19|TRBD1|TRBJ2-7|.
CATTGTGYEQYF
TGTGCCACCACGGGGACAGGCTACGAGCAGTACTTC
>TRBV27|.|TRBJ2-7|once
CASSYLRDRTHEQYF
TGTGCCAGCAGTTACCTCCGGGACCGGACCCACGAGCAGTACTTC
>TRBV28|TRBD1|TRBJ2-2|.
CATSDRETGELFF
TGTGCCACATCCGACAGGGAGACCGGGGAGCTGTTTTTT
>TRBV5-8|TRBD1|TRBJ2-2|.
CASSNRGTGELFF
TGTGCCAGCAGCAACAGGGGGACCGGGGAGCTGTTTTTT
>TRBV28|TRBD1|TRBJ2-3|.
CASSWGTGRRADTQYF
TGTGCCAGCAGTTGGGGGACAGGGAGGCGCGCAGATACGCAGTATTTT
>TRBV11-2|TRBD1|TRBJ1-3|.
CASSSPQGGRNTIYF
TGTGCCAGCAGCTCACCGCAGGGGGGGAGAAACACCATATATTTT
>TRBV18|TRBD1|TRBJ2-7|.
CASSPPLGTGPTYEQYF
TGTGCCAGCTCACCACCTCTAGGGACAGGGCCAACCTACGAGCAGTACTTC
>TRBV10-2|TRBD1|TRBJ2-2|.
CASRGTGGSTGELFF
TGCGCCAGCAGGGGGACAGGGGGCAGCACCGGGGAGCTGTTTTTT
>TRBV28|TRBD2|TRBJ2-7|.
CASSLWTSYEQYF
TGTGCCAGCAGCCTGTGGACTAGTTACGAGCAGTACTTC
>TRBV5-6|.|TRBJ1-5|.
CASSLGSNQPQHF
TGTGCCAGCAGCTTGGGCAGTAATCAGCCCCAGCATTTT
>TRBV28|TRBD1|TRBJ1-3|.
CASSLGKLTGTGDTIYF
TGTGCCAGCAGTTTAGGAAAGTTGACAGGGACTGGAGACACCATATATTTT
>TRBV27|.|TRBJ2-2|.
CASSSPWDTNTGELFF
TGTGCCAGCAGTTCCCCATGGGACACAAACACCGGGGAGCTGTTTTTT
>TRBV20-1|TRBD1|TRBJ2-5|.
CSASRQGSETQYF
TGCAGTGCTAGTAGACAGGGTTCGGAGACCCAGTACTTC
>TRBV18|.|TRBJ2-7|once
CASSPLHRPAIYYEQYF
TGTGCCAGCTCACCACTTCACAGGCCCGCCATTTACTACGAGCAGTACTTC
>TRBV28|.|TRBJ1-2|.
CASSPRDNYGYTF
TGTGCCAGCAGTCCCCGAGATAACTATGGCTACACCTTC
>TRBV4-2|.|TRBJ2-5|.
CASSQVDGQETQYF
TGTGCCAGCAGCCAAGTAGACGGACAAGAGACCCAGTACTTC
>TRBV4-2|TRBD2|TRBJ2-1|once
CASSHAGGTRNEQFF
TGTGCCAGCAGCCATGCGGGGGGGACCAGGAATGAGCAGTTCTTC
>TRBV28|.|TRBJ2-7|once
CASSFGDLVRYEQYF
TGTGCCAGCAGCTTTGGCGACTTAGTTCGCTACGAGCAGTACTTC
>TRBV7-9|.|TRBJ1-2|.
CASSPTQGNGYTF
TGTGCCAGCAGCCCCACTCAGGGGAATGGCTACACCTTC
>TRBV13|.|TRBJ1-1|once
CASSLVPGVVTEAFF
TGTGCCAGCAGCTTAGTTCCAGGGGTGGTAACTGAAGCTTTCTTT
>TRBV7-3|TRBD2|TRBJ2-1|once
CASSLGFTSGSSYNEQFF
TGTGCCAGCAGCTTGGGATTCACTAGCGGGAGCTCCTACAATGAGCAGTTCTTC
>TRBV2|TRBD2|TRBJ2-7|.
CASSDRTSGTYEQYF
TGTGCCAGCAGTGACAGGACTAGCGGGACCTACGAGCAGTACTTC
>TRBV3-1/TRBV3-2|.|TRBJ2-1|.
CASSQSRGSLSEQFF
TGTGCCAGCAGCCAAAGTAGGGGGAGCCTAAGTGAGCAGTTCTTC
>TRBV7-8|TRBD1|TRBJ1-5|.
CASSYDRDWRQPQHF
TGTGCCAGCAGCTATGACAGGGATTGGCGGCAGCCCCAGCATTTT
>TRBV7-9|.|TRBJ2-3|.
CASSPRTGSTDTQYF
TGTGCCAGCAGCCCACGAACAGGGAGCACAGATACGCAGTATTTT
>TRBV2|.|TRBJ1-2|.
CASSSTFGYTF
TGTGCCAGCAGTTCAACGTTTGGCTACACCTTC
>TRBV3-1/TRBV3-2|.|TRBJ2-7|few
CASQMGFSSYEQYF
TGTGCCAGTCAAATGGGTTTCAGCTCCTACGAGCAGTACTTC
>TRBV9|.|TRBJ2-1|.
CASSVGTKNEQFF
TGTGCCAGCAGCGTAGGGACTAAAAATGAGCAGTTCTTC
>TRBV20-1|.|TRBJ1-4|.
CSARINEKLFF
TGCAGTGCACGGATTAATGAAAAACTGTTTTTT
>TRBV2|.|TRBJ2-3|.
CASTRAQSTDTQYF
TGTGCCAGCACCAGGGCCCAGAGCACAGATACGCAGTATTTT
>TRBV4-3|.|TRBJ2-7|.
CASSQAPQGFGEGGYEQYF
TGCGCCAGCAGCCAAGCACCACAGGGGTTCGGGGAGGGCGGCTACGAGCAGTACTTC
>TRBV27|.|TRBJ1-1|.
CASSLSTGTEAFF
TGTGCCAGCAGTTTATCGACGGGGACTGAAGCTTTCTTT
>TRBV27|TRBD2|TRBJ2-1|.
CASIPSSGGARIYEQFF
TGTGCCAGCATCCCTTCTAGCGGGGGGGCCAGAATCTATGAGCAGTTCTTC
>TRBV6-2/TRBV6-3|TRBD2|TRBJ2-7|.
CASSYTGTKDEQYF
TGTGCCAGCAGTTACACTGGGACTAAAGACGAGCAGTACTTC
>TRBV21-1|.|TRBJ2-1|.
CASSKSGLTYNEQFF
TGTGCCAGCAGCAAGAGCGGGTTGACCTACAATGAGCAGTTCTTC
>TRBV10-1|.|TRBJ1-6|few
CASIGGNSPLHF
TGCGCCAGCATTGGGGGTAATTCACCCCTCCACTTT
>TRBV11-2|.|TRBJ2-3|.
CASSRTGPSTDTQYF
TGTGCCAGCAGCCGGACTGGACCATCCACAGATACGCAGTATTTT
>TRBV2|TRBD1|TRBJ1-5|few
CASTRDRDQPQHF
TGTGCCAGCACTCGGGACAGGGATCAGCCCCAGCATTTT
>TRBV24-1|.|TRBJ2-4|.
CATSDPKFLSGQYF
TGTGCCACCAGTGACCCAAAGTTTTTGAGTGGGCAGTACTTC
>TRBV6-5|.|TRBJ1-4|.
CASHYRALTNEKLFF
TGTGCCAGCCACTACCGGGCATTGACTAATGAAAAACTGTTTTTT
>TRBV9|TRBD1|TRBJ1-6|.
CASSDPDREGSYNSPLHF
TGTGCCAGCAGCGACCCGGACAGGGAAGGCTCCTATAATTCACCCCTCCACTTT
>TRBV9|TRBD1|TRBJ2-1|.
CASSWDRGEREQFF
TGTGCCAGCTCCTGGGACAGGGGAGAGCGGGAGCAGTTCTTC
>TRBV28|TRBD2|TRBJ2-3|.
CASSLLGLAGTQYF
TGTGCCAGCAGTTTATTGGGGCTAGCGGGTACGCAGTATTTT
>TRBV5-6|.|TRBJ2-7|.
CASSSLGEQYF
TGTGCCAGCAGCTCCCTAGGCGAGCAGTACTTC
>TRBV19|.|TRBJ2-3|once
CASASVASTDTQYF
TGTGCCAGCGCTAGCGTTGCTAGCACAGATACGCAGTATTTT
>TRBV29-1|.|TRBJ2-5|.
CSVFRDGSSETQYF
TGCAGCGTCTTCCGGGACGGGTCATCGGAGACCCAGTACTTC
>TRBV28|TRBD1|TRBJ1-1|.
CASSFPGGNGEAFF
TGTGCCAGCAGTTTTCCAGGGGGTAACGGTGAAGCTTTCTTT
>TRBV12-3/TRBV12-4|.|TRBJ1-5|.
CASRIGVSQPQHF
TGTGCCAGCAGGATAGGAGTCTCTCAGCCCCAGCATTTT